The 24 T cell receptor beta chains given below trace back to one sample, sequenced in a study of T cells in Graves' hyperthyroidism and ophthalmopathy. Authors of the study amplified TCR beta CDR3 regions from RNA transcripts. HTBI primers were the set used in a first-round RT-PCR of the TCR CDR3. MiXCR, run by TCRdb on the multiplex PCR reads, gives a single entry per CDR3 protein. Here the sample spans 600,000 to 850,000 distinct CDR3 sequences, about 17% being singletons. Sequences were obtained from blood. These receptors originate from a woman between 45 and 65 years old with Graves' hyperthyroidism that later progressed to Graves' ophthalmopathy.

The V and J genes are TRBV20-1 and TRBJ1-1; the match to TRBD1 covers 7 bases. With V trimmed by 0 bases and J by 3 bases, 7 bases remained unmatched. The CDR3 length is 15 residues. CDR1 and CDR2 from the germline V gene are DFQATT and SNEGSKA (reference sequence). The CDR3: CSARDIEGADTEAFF. CDR3 nucleotides: TGCAGTGCTAGAGATATAGAGGGGGCCGACACTGAAGCTTTCTTT.

This clonotype has only one observation. The rearrangement uses TRBV14 and TRBJ2-1, with 7 bases lining up with TRBD2. The CDR3 contains 15 residues. Germline trimming cut 2 bases from V and 4 bases from J; bases unmatched to any gene: 5. From germline, CDR1 is SGHDN and CDR2 FVKESK. CDR3: CASSQKTSSYNEQFF. CDR3 sequence (DNA): TGTGCCAGCAGCCAAAAGACTAGCTCTTACAATGAGCAGTTCTTC. The complete variable domain, with remaining parts taken from reference TRBV14 and TRBJ2-1, reads EAGVTQFPSHSVIEKGQTVTLRCDPISGHDNLYWYRRVMGKEIKFLLHFVKESKQDESGMPNNRFLAERTGGTYSTLKVQPAELEDSGVYFCASSQKTSSYNEQFFGPGTRLTVL.

This clonotype occurred many times. V is TRBV5-1 and J is TRBJ2-4, with D tentatively TRBD1 (6 bases). The CDR3 runs 15 residues. Trimming cost V 0 bases and J 4 bases, with 11 bases left between them. Germline assignment: CDR1 SGHRS and CDR2 YFSETQ. CDR3 nucleotide sequence: TGCGCCAGCAGCTTGGTTGCAGGGGAGAAAAACATTCAGTACTTC. Its protein product is CASSLVAGEKNIQYF.

This clonotype showed up many times. CDR3 sequence reads: CASSRELGQGNTGELFF. The CDR3, as DNA: TGTGCCAGCAGTCGAGAACTGGGACAGGGGAACACCGGGGAGCTGTTTTTT. V gene TRBV27 combines with J gene TRBJ2-2, with 9 bases identical to TRBD1. CDR1 MNHEY and CDR2 SMNVEV come from the germline V gene (reference sequence). This CDR3 spans 17 amino acids. Trimming removed 5 bases from V and 1 base from J; junction bases left unmatched: 8.

The rearrangement links TRBV14 to TRBJ1-6; D is unresolved. The germline V gene has CDR1 SGHDN and CDR2 FVKESK. The V and J ends lost 0 bases and 6 bases respectively, with 9 bases between them. This CDR3 spans 15 amino acids. CDR3 residues: CASSQEIGTNSPLHF. CDR3 bases: TGTGCCAGCAGCCAAGAGATTGGCACTAATTCACCCCTCCACTTT.

CDR3 protein: CASSLALGAGEEAQYF. Written as DNA, the CDR3 is TGTGCCAGCAGTTTAGCCCTGGGGGCGGGAGAGGAGGCCCAGTACTTC. This chain connects TRBV27 to TRBJ2-5; maybe TRBD2 (7 bases). The CDR3 spans 16 residues. Germline V lookup: CDR1 MNHEY, CDR2 SMNVEV (reference sequence). V was clipped by 2 bases and J by 9 bases, with 22 bases between them.

Worth noting for this clonotype: A much larger clone is a single base away; this may be a read error. The gene calls are TRBV20-1 and TRBJ2-7, with 7 bases aligning to TRBD1. CDR3 size: 12 residues. Germline CDR1 reads DFQATT; CDR2 reads SNEGSKA (reference sequence). V lost 4 bases to trimming and J lost 7 bases; unmatched junction nucleotides: 7. The DNA of the CDR3 is TGCAGTGCTAATACAGGGGCTGGGGAGCAGTACTTC. Encoded protein: CSANTGAGEQYF.

This clonotype was observed a few times. This sequence joins TRBV6-6 and TRBJ2-6, with D possibly TRBD1 on 5 matching bases. This CDR3 spans 17 amino acids. The V end was cut by 0 bases, the J end by 0 bases, with 9 bases between. Looked up from germline, CDR1 is MNHNY and CDR2 is SVGAGI (reference sequence). CDR3 sequence (DNA): TGTGCCAGCAGTTACTCTGACAGCAGCTCTGGGGCCAACGTCCTGACTTTC. Translating gives CASSYSDSSSGANVLTF.

This clonotype was seen a handful of times. The genes are TRBV6-5 and TRBJ1-6, with a weak D call TRBD1 (5 bases). This CDR3 spans 18 amino acids. Germline V lookup: CDR1 MNHEY, CDR2 SVGAGI. The germline V and J ends were trimmed by 2 bases and 0 bases, with 14 bases remaining between them. The CDR3 is CASSYGPRADSYNSPLHF. The CDR3 DNA follows: TGTGCCAGCAGTTACGGCCCCAGGGCGGACTCCTATAATTCACCCCTCCACTTT.

The genes are TRBV4-1 and TRBJ2-3; 16 nucleotides agree with TRBD2. This CDR3 is built from 17 residues. Trimming took 10 bases from V and 3 from J; bases not matched to a gene: 10. Germline CDR1 reads MGHRA; CDR2 reads YSYEKL. The CDR3 DNA is TGCGCCACTGCGGGACTAGCGGGGGGGCCGAGAACAGATACGCAGTATTTT. Encoded protein: CATAGLAGGPRTDTQYF.

This clonotype was observed at least ten times. V gene TRBV5-1 combines with J gene TRBJ1-5, with a possible D match to TRBD1 (6 bases). Germline V gives CDR1 SGHRS, CDR2 YFSETQ. This CDR3 spans 14 amino acids. V shed 2 bases and J shed 6 bases, with 12 bases lying between them. The CDR3 loop is CASSLGQLGQPQHF. In DNA form, the CDR3 reads TGCGCCAGCAGCTTAGGACAGTTGGGTCAGCCCCAGCATTTT.

The chain uses TRBV18 and TRBJ1-3; D may be TRBD1 (6 bases). The CDR3 contains 15 residues. Germline loops: CDR1 KGHSH, CDR2 LQKENI. Trimming left V 0 bases short and J 3 bases short, with 9 bases between. The CDR3 DNA reads as TGTGCCAGCTCACCACCGGTGGGACATGGAAACACCATATATTTT. The encoded protein is CASSPPVGHGNTIYF.

The V and J genes are TRBV12-3 or TRBV12-4 and TRBJ1-2; D is ambiguous. The CDR3 loop spans 14 amino acids. The germline V and J ends were trimmed by 6 bases and 3 bases, with 14 bases remaining between them. The DNA for the CDR3 is TGTGCCAGCAGCCCACGGACGCGGGACTATGGCTACACCTTC. This translates into CASSPRTRDYGYTF.

This clonotype was observed a few times. The chain is built from TRBV6-6 and TRBJ1-5; 10 bases are shared with TRBD1. There are 16 residues in the CDR3. V gave up 2 bases and J gave up 6 bases; unmatched junction bases: 7. The V gene's germline CDR1 is MNHNY and CDR2 SVGAGI (reference sequence). CDR3 sequence reads: CASSYPPGQGGQPQHF. The DNA of the CDR3 is TGTGCCAGCAGTTACCCCCCCGGACAGGGGGGTCAGCCCCAGCATTTT.

This clonotype turned up a few times. Written as DNA, the CDR3 is TGTGCCAGCTCGTCCGGCGGAACAGGGTCCAATCGTCTCGGCTACACCTTC. It yields the protein CASSSGGTGSNRLGYTF. V and J are TRBV4-2 and TRBJ1-2; possibly TRBD1 for D (6 bases). In germline, CDR1 is LGHNA, CDR2 YNFKEQ. The CDR3 extends over 17 amino acids. Trimming pared 8 bases from V and 8 bases from J, leaving 30 bases between.

This clonotype was seen ten or more times. The chain carries TRBV15 and TRBJ1-1, with 7 bases lining up with TRBD1. The V gene's germline CDR1 is LNHNV and CDR2 YYDKDF (reference sequence). The V and J ends lost 1 base and 4 bases, in that order; junction bases with no gene match: 6. The CDR3 is 15 residues long. As DNA, the CDR3 is TGTGCCACCAGCAGAGGGCTTGCAGGGGGCACTGAAGCTTTCTTT. This codes for CATSRGLAGGTEAFF. The entire variable domain, with the rest obtained from reference TRBV15 and TRBJ1-1, is as follows: DAMVIQNPRYQVTQFGKPVTLSCSQTLNHNVMYWYQQKSSQAPKLLFHYYDKDFNNEADTPDNFQSRRPNTSFCFLDIRSPGLGDTAMYLCATSRGLAGGTEAFFGQGTRLTVV.

This clonotype was seen once. One end of the junction fails to match germline, which may point to a read error. This sequence joins TRBV12-3 or TRBV12-4 and TRBJ1-5, with a possible D match to TRBD1 (5 bases). There are 13 residues in the CDR3. DNA for the CDR3: TGTGCCAGCACCTCGGGGGGGAATCAGCTCCAGCATTTT. This translates into CASTSGGNQLQHF.

This clonotype has ten or more counts. This chain links TRBV5-1 with TRBJ1-1; tentative D call: TRBD1 (6 bases). Germline assignment: CDR1 SGHRS and CDR2 YFSETQ. The CDR3 sequence is 15 residues long. Trimming removed 4 bases at V and 0 bases at J, with 13 bases between. CDR3 nucleotides: TGCGCCAGCAGCGGAGGCGGGACAATGAACACTGAAGCTTTCTTT. Encoded protein: CASSGGGTMNTEAFF.

In this sample, this clonotype turned up a few times. The chain joins TRBV7-3 to TRBJ2-1, with TRBD2 as a possible D gene (6 bases). CDR3 length: 15 amino acids. V shed 0 bases and J shed 12 bases, with 18 bases lying between them. CDR1 and CDR2 (germline): SGHTA, FQGTGA. The CDR3 nucleotides read TGTGCCAGCAGCTTAACGAGGCCTCGACTAGGAGGGCAGTTCTTC. Protein: CASSLTRPRLGGQFF.

There are many counts of this clonotype. V gene TRBV2 combines with J gene TRBJ2-3, with 8 bases fitting TRBD2. Germline V gives CDR1 SNHLY, CDR2 FYNNEI. The CDR3 extends over 17 amino acids. Trimming cost V 7 bases and J 3 bases; bases outside gene matches: 15. The CDR3 reads CASNLGVGGGSTDTQYF. CDR3 in DNA: TGTGCCAGCAACCTTGGTGTTGGCGGGGGGAGTACAGATACGCAGTATTTT.

This clonotype was picked up a small number of times. The chain uses TRBV3-1 and TRBJ2-2, with 10 bases identical to TRBD2. Germline V gives CDR1 LGHDT, CDR2 YNNKEL (reference sequence). V dropped 0 bases and J dropped 6; count of bases not matched to a gene: 7. This CDR3 spans 17 amino acids. CDR3 sequence reads: CASSQDVLAGVAGELFF. CDR3 coding DNA: TGTGCCAGCAGCCAAGATGTTCTAGCGGGGGTCGCCGGGGAGCTGTTTTTT. Full variable domain (remainder filled in from reference TRBV3-1 and TRBJ2-2): DTAVSQTPKYLVTQMGNDKSIKCEQNLGHDTMYWYKQDSKKFLKIMFSYNNKELIINETVPNRFSPKSPDKAHLNLHINSLELGDSAVYFCASSQDVLAGVAGELFFGEGSRLTVL.

This clonotype was recorded at least ten times. The chain carries TRBV6-5 and TRBJ2-1, with D perhaps matching TRBD1 (6 bases). Germline V CDR1 and CDR2: MNHEY, SVGAGI. This CDR3 spans 17 amino acids. The V end lost 2 bases, the J end lost 6 bases, and 20 bases lay between the germline ends. The CDR3 is CASSYPSSGNRVNEQFF. CDR3 sequence (DNA): TGTGCCAGCAGTTACCCATCCTCAGGGAACAGGGTCAATGAGCAGTTCTTC.

In this sample, this clonotype turned up many times. The chain carries TRBV12-3 or TRBV12-4 and TRBJ1-6, with 7 bases matching TRBD1. The CDR3 is made up of 14 amino acids. J lost 9 bases, V lost 6 bases, and 8 bases had no gene match. This CDR3 is CASRATGVVSPLHF. The CDR3 DNA follows: TGTGCCAGCAGGGCCACAGGGGTTGTTTCACCCCTCCACTTT.

This clonotype was observed at least ten times. The chain carries TRBV2 and TRBJ1-1; no reliable D call. The CDR3 has 13 amino acids. Germline values: CDR1 SNHLY, CDR2 FYNNEI. Deletions cut 6 bases from V and 5 bases from J, with 13 bases between. CDR3 sequence: CASRPLAVTEAFF. CDR3 sequence (DNA): TGTGCCAGCAGGCCCCTGGCAGTAACTGAAGCTTTCTTT.